This TCR beta chain derives from a study of cytomegalovirus exposure and HLA in healthy donors. 60 Vbeta and 13 Jbeta primers were used in PCR. Libraries were prepared by immunoSEQ multiplex PCR; TCRdb keeps only in-frame clonotypes and omits some of them. The table has 100,000 to 150,000 clones, approximately 87% seen once. This clone was picked up one time. Source material: PBMCs. This receptor was identified in a young man in good health and CMV-seropositive.

CDR3 bases: TGTGCCAGCAGCTCGGGACTAGCGGGGACTTCAGAGACCCAGTACTTC. Encoded protein: CASSSGLAGTSETQYF. This chain connects TRBV7-2 to TRBJ2-5, with TRBD2 matching 13 bases. Germline V gene sequence: CDR1 SGHTA, CDR2 FQGNSA. The CDR3 has 16 residues. Trimming took 4 bases from V and 4 from J; bases not matched to a gene: 6.